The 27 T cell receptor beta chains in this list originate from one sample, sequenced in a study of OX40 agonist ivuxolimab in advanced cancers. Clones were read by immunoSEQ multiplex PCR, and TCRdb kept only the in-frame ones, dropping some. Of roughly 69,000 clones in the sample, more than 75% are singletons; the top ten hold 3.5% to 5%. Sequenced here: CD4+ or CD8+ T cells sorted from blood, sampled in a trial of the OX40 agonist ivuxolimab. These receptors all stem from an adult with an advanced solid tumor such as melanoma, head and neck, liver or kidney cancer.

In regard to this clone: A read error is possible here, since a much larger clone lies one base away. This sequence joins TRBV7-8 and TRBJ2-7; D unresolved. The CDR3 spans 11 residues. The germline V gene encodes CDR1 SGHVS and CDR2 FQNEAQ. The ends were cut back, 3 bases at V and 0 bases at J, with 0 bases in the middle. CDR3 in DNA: TGTGCCAGCAGCTTCTCCTACGAGCAGTACTTC. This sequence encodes CASSFSYEQYF.

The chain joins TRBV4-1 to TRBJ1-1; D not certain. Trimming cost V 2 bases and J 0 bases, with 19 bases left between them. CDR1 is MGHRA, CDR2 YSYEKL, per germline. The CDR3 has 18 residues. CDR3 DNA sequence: TGCGCCAGCAGCCAACTTAGGCAACTGGACGGCCTGAACACTGAAGCTTTCTTT. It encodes CASSQLRQLDGLNTEAFF.

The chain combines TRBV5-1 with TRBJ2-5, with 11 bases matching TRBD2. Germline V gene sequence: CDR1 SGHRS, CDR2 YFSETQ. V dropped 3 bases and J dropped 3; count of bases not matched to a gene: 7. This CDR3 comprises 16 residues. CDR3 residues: CASSWGPSGGKETQYF. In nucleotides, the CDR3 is TGCGCCAGCAGCTGGGGACCTAGCGGGGGGAAAGAGACCCAGTACTTC.

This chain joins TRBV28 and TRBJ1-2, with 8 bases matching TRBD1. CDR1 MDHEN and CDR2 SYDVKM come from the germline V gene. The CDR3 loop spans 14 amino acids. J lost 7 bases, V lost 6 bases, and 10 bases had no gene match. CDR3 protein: CASRRPGTGGGYTF. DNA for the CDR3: TGTGCCAGCAGAAGACCCGGAACAGGGGGTGGCTACACCTTC.

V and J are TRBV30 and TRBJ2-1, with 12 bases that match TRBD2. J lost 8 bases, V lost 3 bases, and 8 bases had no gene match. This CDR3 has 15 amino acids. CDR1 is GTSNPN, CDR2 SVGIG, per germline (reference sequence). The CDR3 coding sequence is TGTGCCTGGAGCTTGACTAGCGGGGGTTCGTATGAGCAGTTCTTC. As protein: CAWSLTSGGSYEQFF.

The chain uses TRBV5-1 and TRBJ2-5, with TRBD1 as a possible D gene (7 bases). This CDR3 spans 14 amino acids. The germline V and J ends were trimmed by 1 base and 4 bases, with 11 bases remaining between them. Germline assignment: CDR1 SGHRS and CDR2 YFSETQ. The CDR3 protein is CASSLLQGGETQYF. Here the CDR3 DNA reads TGCGCCAGCAGCTTGCTCCAGGGGGGAGAGACCCAGTACTTC.

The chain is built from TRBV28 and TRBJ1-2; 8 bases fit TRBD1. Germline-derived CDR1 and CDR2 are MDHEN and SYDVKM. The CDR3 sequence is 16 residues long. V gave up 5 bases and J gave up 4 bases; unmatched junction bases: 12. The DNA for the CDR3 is TGTGCCAGCAGTACACCTCCCGGGACAGGTAGCTATGGCTACACCTTC. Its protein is CASSTPPGTGSYGYTF.

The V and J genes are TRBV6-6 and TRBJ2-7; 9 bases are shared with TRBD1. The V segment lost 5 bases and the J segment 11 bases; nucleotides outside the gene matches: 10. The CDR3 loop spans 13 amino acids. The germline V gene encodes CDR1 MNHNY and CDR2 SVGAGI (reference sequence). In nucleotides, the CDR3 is TGTGCCAGCAGTGGGGTCGGGACAGGGATGAAGTACTTC. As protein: CASSGVGTGMKYF.

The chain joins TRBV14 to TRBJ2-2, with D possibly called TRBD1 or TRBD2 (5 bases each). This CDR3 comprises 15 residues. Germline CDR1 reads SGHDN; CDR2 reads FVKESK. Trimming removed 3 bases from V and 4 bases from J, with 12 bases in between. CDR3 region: CASSQQGRGTGELFF. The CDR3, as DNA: TGTGCCAGCAGCCAGCAGGGACGAGGCACCGGGGAGCTGTTTTTT.

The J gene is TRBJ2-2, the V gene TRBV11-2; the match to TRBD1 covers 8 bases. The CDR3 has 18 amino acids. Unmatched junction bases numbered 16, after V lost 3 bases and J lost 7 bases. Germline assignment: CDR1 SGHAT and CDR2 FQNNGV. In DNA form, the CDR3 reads TGTGCCAGCAGCTTGATGCCGCTTCGGACAGGGATTATCGGGGAGCTGTTTTTT. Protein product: CASSLMPLRTGIIGELFF.

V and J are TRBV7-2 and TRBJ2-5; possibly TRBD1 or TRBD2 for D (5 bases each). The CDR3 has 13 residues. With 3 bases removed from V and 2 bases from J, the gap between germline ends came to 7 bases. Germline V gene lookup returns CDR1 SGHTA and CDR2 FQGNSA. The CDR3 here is CASSFGAQETQYF. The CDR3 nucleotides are TGTGCCAGCAGCTTCGGGGCACAAGAGACCCAGTACTTC.

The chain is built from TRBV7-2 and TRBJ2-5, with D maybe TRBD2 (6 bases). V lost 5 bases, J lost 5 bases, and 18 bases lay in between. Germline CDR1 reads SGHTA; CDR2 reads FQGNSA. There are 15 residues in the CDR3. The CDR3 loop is CASSVRGARGETQYF. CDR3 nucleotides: TGTGCCAGCAGCGTAAGGGGTGCTCGGGGGGAGACCCAGTACTTC.

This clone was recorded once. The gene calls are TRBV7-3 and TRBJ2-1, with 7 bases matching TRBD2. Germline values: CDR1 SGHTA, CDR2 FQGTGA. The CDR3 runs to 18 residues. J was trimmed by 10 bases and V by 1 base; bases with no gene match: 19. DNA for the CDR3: TGTGCCAGCAGCTTAAGTGGGCCAACGGGAGGTTATCCCAGCGAGCAGTTCTTC. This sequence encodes CASSLSGPTGGYPSEQFF.

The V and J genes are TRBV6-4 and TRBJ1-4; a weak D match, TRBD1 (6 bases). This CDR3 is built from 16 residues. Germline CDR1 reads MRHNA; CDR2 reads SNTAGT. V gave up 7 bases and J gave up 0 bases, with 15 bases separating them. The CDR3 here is CASTRTGPATNEKLFF. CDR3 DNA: TGTGCCAGCACCAGAACAGGGCCAGCAACTAATGAAAAACTGTTTTTT.

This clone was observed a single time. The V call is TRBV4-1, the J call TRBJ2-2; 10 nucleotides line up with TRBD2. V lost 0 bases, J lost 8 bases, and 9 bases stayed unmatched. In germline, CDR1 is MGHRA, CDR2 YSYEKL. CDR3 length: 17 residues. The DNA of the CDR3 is TGCGCCAGCAGCCAAGAGCGTCTAGCGGGAGCGGTAGGGGAGCTGTTTTTT. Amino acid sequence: CASSQERLAGAVGELFF.

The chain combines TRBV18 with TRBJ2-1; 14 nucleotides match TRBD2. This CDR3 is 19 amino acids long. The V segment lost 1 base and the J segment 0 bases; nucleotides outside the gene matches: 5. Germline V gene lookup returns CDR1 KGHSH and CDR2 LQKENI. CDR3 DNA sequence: TGTGCCAGCTCACCACTCCGGACTAGCGGGGGGAGCTCCTACAATGAGCAGTTCTTC. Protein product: CASSPLRTSGGSSYNEQFF.

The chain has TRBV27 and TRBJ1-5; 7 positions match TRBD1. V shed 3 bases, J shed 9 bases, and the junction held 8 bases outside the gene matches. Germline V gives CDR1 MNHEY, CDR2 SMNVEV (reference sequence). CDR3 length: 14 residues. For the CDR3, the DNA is TGTGCCAGCAGTTTGACGGCAGGGGGATGGCCCCAGCATTTT. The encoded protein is CASSLTAGGWPQHF.

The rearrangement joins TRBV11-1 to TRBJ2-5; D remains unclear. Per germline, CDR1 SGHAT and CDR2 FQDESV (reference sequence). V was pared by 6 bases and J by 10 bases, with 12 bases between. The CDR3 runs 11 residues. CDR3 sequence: CASSRTTDQYF. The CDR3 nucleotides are TGTGCCAGCAGTCGTACGACTGACCAGTACTTC.

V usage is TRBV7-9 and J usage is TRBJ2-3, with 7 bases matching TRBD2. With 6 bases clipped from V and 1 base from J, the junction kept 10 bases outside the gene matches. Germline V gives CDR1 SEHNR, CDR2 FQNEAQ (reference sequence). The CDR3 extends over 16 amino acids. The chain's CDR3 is CASSNLLAARTDTQYF. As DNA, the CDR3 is TGTGCCAGCAGTAACCTTCTAGCGGCCCGCACAGATACGCAGTATTTT.

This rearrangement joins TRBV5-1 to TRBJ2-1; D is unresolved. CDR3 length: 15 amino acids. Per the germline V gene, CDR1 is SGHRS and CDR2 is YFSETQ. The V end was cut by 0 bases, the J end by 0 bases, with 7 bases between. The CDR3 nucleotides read TGCGCCAGCAGCTTGGACCGGAGCTCCTACAATGAGCAGTTCTTC. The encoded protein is CASSLDRSSYNEQFF. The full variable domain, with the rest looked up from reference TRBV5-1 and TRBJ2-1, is KAGVTQTPRYLIKTRGQQVTLSCSPISGHRSVSWYQQTPGQGLQFLFEYFSETQRNKGNFPGRFSGRQFSNSRSEMNVSTLELGDSALYLCASSLDRSSYNEQFFGPGTRLTVL.

The CDR3 sequence: CASSVEETGGGTEAFF. CDR3 in DNA: TGTGCCAGCAGCGTAGAAGAGACAGGGGGCGGCACTGAAGCTTTCTTT. This chain connects TRBV9 to TRBJ1-1, with TRBD1 matching 10 bases. V lost 0 bases to trimming and J lost 4 bases; unmatched junction nucleotides: 6. The germline V gene encodes CDR1 SGDLS and CDR2 YYNGEE. The CDR3 consists of 16 residues.

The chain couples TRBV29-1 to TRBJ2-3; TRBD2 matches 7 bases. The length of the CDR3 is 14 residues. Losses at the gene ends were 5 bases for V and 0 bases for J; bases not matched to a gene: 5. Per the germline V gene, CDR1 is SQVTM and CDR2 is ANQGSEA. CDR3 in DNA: TGCAGCGTTAGGCTAGCGGATAGCACAGATACGCAGTATTTT. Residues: CSVRLADSTDTQYF.

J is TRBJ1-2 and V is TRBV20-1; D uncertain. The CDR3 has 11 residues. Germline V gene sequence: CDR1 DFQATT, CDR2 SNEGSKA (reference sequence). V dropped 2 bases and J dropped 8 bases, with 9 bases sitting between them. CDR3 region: CSARPGLGYTF. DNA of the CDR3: TGCAGTGCTAGACCGGGGTTGGGCTACACCTTC.

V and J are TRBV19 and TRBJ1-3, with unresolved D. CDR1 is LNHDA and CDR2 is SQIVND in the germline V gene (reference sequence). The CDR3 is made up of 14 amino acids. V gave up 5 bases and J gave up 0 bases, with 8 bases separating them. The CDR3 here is CASSPQSSGNTIYF. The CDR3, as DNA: TGTGCCAGTAGTCCACAGAGCTCTGGAAACACCATATATTTT.

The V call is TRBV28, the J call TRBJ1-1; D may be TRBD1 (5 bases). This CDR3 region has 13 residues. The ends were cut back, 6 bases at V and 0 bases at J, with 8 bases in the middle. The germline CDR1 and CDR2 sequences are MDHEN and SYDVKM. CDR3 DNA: TGTGCCAGCAGGGGACTGCTGAACACTGAAGCTTTCTTT. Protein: CASRGLLNTEAFF.

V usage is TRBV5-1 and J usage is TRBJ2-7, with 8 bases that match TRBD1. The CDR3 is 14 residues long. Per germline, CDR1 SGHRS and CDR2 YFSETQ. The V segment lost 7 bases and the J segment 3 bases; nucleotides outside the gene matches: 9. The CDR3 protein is CASRTGTGGYEQYF. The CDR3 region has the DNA TGCGCCAGCCGCACCGGGACAGGCGGCTACGAGCAGTACTTC.

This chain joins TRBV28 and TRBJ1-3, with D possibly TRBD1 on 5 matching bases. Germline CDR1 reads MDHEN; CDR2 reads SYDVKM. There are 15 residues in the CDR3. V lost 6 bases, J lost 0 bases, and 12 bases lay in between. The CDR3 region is CASRTAGNSGNTIYF. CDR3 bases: TGTGCCAGCAGGACAGCGGGTAACTCTGGAAACACCATATATTTT.